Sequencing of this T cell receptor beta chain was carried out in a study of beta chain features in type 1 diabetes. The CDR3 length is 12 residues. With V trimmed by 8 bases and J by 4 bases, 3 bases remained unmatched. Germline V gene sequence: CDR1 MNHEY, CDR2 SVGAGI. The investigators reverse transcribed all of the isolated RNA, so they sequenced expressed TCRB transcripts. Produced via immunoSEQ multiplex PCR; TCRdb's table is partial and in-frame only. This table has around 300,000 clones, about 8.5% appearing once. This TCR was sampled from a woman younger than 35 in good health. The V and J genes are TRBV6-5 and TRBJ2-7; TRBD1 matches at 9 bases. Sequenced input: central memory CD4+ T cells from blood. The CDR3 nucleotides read TGTGCCAGCCGACAGGGGGTTTACGAGCAGTACTTC. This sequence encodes CASRQGVYEQYF.